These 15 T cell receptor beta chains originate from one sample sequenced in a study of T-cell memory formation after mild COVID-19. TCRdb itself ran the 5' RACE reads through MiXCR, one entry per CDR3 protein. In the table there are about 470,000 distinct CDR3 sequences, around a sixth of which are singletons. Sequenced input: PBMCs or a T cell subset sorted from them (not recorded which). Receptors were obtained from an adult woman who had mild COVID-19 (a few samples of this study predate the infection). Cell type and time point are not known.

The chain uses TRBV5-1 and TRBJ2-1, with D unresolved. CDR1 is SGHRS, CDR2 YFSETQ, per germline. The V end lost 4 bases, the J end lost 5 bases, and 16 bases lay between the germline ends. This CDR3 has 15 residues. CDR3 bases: TGCGCCAGCAGCCCACCCTTAAGTCCAGACAATGAGCAGTTCTTC. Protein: CASSPPLSPDNEQFF.

The CDR3 DNA reads as TGTGCCAGCAGTCTCACGGGACCTAAAGAGACCCAGTACTTC. Its protein is CASSLTGPKETQYF. The V gene is TRBV7-9, the J gene TRBJ2-5, with D possibly called TRBD1 or TRBD2 (5 bases each). The V end lost 6 bases, the J end lost 3 bases, and 14 bases lay between the germline ends. CDR1 is SEHNR and CDR2 is FQNEAQ in the germline V gene (reference sequence). The CDR3 totals 14 residues.

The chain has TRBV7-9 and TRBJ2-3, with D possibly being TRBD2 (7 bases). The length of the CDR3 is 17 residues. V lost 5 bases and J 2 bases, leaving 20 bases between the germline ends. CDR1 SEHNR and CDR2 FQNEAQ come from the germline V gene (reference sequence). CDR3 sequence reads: CASSPKGGVWNTDTQYF. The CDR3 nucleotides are TGTGCCAGCAGCCCAAAAGGGGGGGTATGGAACACAGATACGCAGTATTTT.

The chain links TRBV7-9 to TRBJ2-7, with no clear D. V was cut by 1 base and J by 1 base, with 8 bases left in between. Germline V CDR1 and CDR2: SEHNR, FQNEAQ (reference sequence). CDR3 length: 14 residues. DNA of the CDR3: TGTGCCAGCAGCTTAGGAGCATATTCCTACGAGCAGTACTTC. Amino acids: CASSLGAYSYEQYF.

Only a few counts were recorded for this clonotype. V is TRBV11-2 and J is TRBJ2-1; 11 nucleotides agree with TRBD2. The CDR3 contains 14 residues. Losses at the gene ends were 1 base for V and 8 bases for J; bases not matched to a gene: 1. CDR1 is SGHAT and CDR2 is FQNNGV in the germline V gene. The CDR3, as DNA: TGTGCCAGCAGCTTAGTACTAGCGGGAGATGAGCAGTTCTTC. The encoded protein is CASSLVLAGDEQFF.

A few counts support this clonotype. The CDR3 loop is CASSLSRQGGDTIYF. The CDR3 DNA is TGTGCCAGCAGCTTATCTCGACAGGGAGGGGACACCATATATTTT. The chain couples TRBV7-9 to TRBJ1-3, with 7 bases that match TRBD1. The length of the CDR3 is 15 residues. The germline V gene encodes CDR1 SEHNR and CDR2 FQNEAQ (reference sequence). The trim removed 2 bases at V and 8 bases at J, leaving 9 bases unmatched.

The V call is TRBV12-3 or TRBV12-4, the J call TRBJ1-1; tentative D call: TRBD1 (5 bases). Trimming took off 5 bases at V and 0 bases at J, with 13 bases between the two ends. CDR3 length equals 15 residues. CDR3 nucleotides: TGTGCCAGCAGTCCTCCCGGGGCAATGAACACTGAAGCTTTCTTT. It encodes CASSPPGAMNTEAFF.

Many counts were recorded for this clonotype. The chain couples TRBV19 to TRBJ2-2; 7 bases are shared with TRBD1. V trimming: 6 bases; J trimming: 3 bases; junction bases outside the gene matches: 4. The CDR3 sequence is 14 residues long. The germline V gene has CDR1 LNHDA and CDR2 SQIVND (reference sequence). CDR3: CASRRQGDTGELFF. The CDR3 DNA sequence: TGTGCCAGTAGAAGACAGGGAGACACCGGGGAGCTGTTTTTT.

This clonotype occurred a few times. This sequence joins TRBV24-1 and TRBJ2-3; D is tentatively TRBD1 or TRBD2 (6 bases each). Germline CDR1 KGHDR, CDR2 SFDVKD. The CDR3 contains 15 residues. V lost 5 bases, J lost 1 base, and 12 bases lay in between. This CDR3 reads CATSVGGSGTDTQYF. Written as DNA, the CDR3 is TGTGCCACCAGTGTCGGGGGCTCAGGCACAGATACGCAGTATTTT.

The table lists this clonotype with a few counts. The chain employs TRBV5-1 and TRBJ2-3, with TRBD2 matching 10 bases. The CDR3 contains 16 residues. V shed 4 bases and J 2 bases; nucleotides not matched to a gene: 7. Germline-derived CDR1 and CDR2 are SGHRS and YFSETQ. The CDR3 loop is CASSVQSGGATDTQYF. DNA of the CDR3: TGCGCCAGCAGCGTGCAAAGCGGGGGGGCCACAGATACGCAGTATTTT.

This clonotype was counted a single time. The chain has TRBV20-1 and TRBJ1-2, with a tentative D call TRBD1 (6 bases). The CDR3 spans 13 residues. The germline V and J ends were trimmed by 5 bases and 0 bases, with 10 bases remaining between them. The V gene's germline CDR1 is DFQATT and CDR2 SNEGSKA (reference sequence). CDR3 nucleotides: TGCAGTGCTGGGGGACACGCTAACTATGGCTACACCTTC. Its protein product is CSAGGHANYGYTF.

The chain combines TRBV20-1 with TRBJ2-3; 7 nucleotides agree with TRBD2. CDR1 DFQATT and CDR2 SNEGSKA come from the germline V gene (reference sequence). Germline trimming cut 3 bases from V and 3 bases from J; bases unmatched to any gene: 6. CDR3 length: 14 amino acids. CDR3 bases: TGCAGTGCTAGTATGTGGGAGGGGACAGATACGCAGTATTTT. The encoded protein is CSASMWEGTDTQYF.

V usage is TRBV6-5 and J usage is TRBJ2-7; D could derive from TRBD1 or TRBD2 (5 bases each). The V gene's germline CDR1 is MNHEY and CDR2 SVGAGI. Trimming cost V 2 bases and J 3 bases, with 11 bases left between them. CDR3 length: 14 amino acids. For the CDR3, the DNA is TGTGCCAGCAGTTACAGGGAGAGGGGCTACGAGCAGTACTTC. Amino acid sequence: CASSYRERGYEQYF.

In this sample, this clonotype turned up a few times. The CDR3 protein is CASSSSANYGYTF. CDR3 DNA: TGCGCCAGCAGCTCCTCGGCTAACTATGGCTACACCTTC. This chain uses TRBV5-1 with TRBJ1-2; D gene uncertain. The V end was cut by 3 bases, the J end by 0 bases, with 6 bases between. The germline V gene encodes CDR1 SGHRS and CDR2 YFSETQ. The CDR3 loop spans 13 amino acids.

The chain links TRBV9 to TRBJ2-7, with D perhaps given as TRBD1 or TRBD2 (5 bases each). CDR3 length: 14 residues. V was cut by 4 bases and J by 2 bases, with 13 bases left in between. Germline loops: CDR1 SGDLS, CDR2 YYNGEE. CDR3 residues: CASSTRDGPYEQYF. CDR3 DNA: TGTGCCAGCAGCACCCGGGACGGACCCTACGAGCAGTACTTC. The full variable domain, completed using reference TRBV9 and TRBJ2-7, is DSGVTQTPKHLITATGQRVTLRCSPRSGDLSVYWYQQSLDQGLQFLIQYYNGEERAKGNILERFSAQQFPDLHSELNLSSLELGDSALYFCASSTRDGPYEQYFGPGTRLTVT.